The 6 T cell receptor beta chains in this list originate from one sample, sequenced in a study of T-cell memory formation after mild COVID-19. TCRdb reprocessed the 5' RACE reads via MiXCR and lists one record per CDR3 protein. The sample contains about 120,000 distinct CDR3 sequences, roughly 15% of which appear only once. Specimen: PBMCs or a T cell subset sorted from them (not recorded which). The origin of the receptors is an adult woman who had mild COVID-19 (a few samples of this study predate the infection). Cell type and time point are not known.

This clonotype was detected a few times. The chain recombines TRBV4-2 with TRBJ2-7, with 8 bases that match TRBD1. Germline V CDR1 and CDR2: LGHNA, YNFKEQ. V shed 3 bases and J 2 bases; nucleotides not matched to a gene: 3. CDR3 size: 14 residues. This CDR3 reads CASSHTGQAYEQYF. The CDR3, as DNA: TGTGCCAGCAGCCACACGGGACAGGCCTACGAGCAGTACTTC.

This clonotype was observed many times. The chain recombines TRBV27 with TRBJ1-1; no reliable D call. Trimming removed 7 bases from V and 2 bases from J, with 8 bases in between. The CDR3 covers 12 residues. Germline CDR1 MNHEY, CDR2 SMNVEV (reference sequence). CDR3: CASTPENTEAFF. The CDR3 bases are TGTGCCAGCACCCCAGAAAACACTGAAGCTTTCTTT.

The chain is built from TRBV29-1 and TRBJ2-1; D might be TRBD1 (5 bases). V lost 3 bases and J lost 0, with 21 bases in between. Germline V gene sequence: CDR1 SQVTM, CDR2 ANQGSEA. The CDR3 spans 18 residues. The CDR3 spells CSVEVVTAFPRSYNEQFF. As DNA, the CDR3 is TGCAGCGTTGAGGTCGTGACAGCCTTTCCCCGCTCCTACAATGAGCAGTTCTTC.

The chain joins TRBV9 to TRBJ1-2; TRBD1 agrees at 9 bases. The germline V gene has CDR1 SGDLS and CDR2 YYNGEE. CDR3 length equals 16 residues. The trim removed 4 bases at V and 7 bases at J, leaving 14 bases unmatched. The CDR3, as DNA: TGTGCCAGCAGCTCGACACCGGGACAGGGATCGGGTGGCTACACCTTC. Its translation is CASSSTPGQGSGGYTF.

The gene calls are TRBV4-2 and TRBJ1-2, with D hard to call. The germline V gene encodes CDR1 LGHNA and CDR2 YNFKEQ. The CDR3 extends over 14 amino acids. Trimming cost V 3 bases and J 7 bases, with 15 bases left between them. The CDR3 protein is CASSHSDIDPGYTF. DNA of the CDR3: TGTGCCAGCAGCCATTCAGACATCGACCCTGGCTACACCTTC.

This clonotype was observed a handful of times. The rearrangement uses TRBV24-1 and TRBJ1-1, with D uncertain. The CDR3 consists of 16 residues. V lost 2 bases to trimming and J lost 5 bases, with 17 bases between them. Germline assignment: CDR1 KGHDR and CDR2 SFDVKD. CDR3 region: CATSDWSEVSWTEAFF. CDR3 coding DNA: TGTGCCACCAGTGATTGGTCCGAGGTTAGTTGGACTGAAGCTTTCTTT.